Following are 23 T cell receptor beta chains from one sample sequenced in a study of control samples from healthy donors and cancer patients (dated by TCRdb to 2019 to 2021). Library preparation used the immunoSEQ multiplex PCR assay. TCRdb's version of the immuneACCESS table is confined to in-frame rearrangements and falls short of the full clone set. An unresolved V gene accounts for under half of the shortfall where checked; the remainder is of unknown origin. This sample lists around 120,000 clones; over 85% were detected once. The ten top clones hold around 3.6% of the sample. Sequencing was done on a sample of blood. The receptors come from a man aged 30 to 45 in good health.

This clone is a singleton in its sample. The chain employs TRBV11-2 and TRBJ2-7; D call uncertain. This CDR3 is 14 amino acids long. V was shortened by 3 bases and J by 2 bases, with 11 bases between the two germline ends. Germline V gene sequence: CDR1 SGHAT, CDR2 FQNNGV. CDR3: CASSFAPATYEQYF. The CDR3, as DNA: TGTGCCAGCAGCTTCGCACCTGCGACCTACGAGCAGTACTTC.

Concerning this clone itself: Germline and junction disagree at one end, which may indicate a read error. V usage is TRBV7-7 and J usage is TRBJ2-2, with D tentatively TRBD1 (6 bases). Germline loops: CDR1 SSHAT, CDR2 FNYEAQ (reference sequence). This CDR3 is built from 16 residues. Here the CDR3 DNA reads TGTGCTAGCAGCCTCGACGGACAGATCAACACCGGGGAGCTGTTTTTT. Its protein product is CASSLDGQINTGELFF.

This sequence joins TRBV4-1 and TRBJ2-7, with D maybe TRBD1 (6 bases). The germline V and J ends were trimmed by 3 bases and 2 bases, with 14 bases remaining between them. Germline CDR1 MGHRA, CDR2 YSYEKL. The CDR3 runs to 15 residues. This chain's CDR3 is CASSQLQGIAYEQYF. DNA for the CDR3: TGCGCCAGCAGCCAGCTCCAGGGGATCGCCTACGAGCAGTACTTC.

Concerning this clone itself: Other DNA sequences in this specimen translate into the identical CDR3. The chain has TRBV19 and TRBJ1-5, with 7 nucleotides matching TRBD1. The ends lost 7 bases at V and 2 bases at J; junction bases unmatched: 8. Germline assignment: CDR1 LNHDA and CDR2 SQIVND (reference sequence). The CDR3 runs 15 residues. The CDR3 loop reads CASTQTGVGNQPQHF. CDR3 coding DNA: TGTGCCAGTACGCAAACAGGGGTAGGCAATCAGCCCCAGCATTTT.

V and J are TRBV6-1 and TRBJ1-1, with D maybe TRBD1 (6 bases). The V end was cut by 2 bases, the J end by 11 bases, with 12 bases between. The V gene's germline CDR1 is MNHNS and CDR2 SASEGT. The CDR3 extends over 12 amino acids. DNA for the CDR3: TGTGCCAGCAGTGAAAGGACAGTAGGCGCTTTCTTT. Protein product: CASSERTVGAFF.

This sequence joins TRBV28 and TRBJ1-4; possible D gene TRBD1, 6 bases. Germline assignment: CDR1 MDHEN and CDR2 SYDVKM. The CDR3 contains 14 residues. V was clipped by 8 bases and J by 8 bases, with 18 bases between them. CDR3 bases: TGTGCCAGCCGTCAGGCAGGGGCTAGGGAAAAACTGTTTTTT. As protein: CASRQAGAREKLFF.

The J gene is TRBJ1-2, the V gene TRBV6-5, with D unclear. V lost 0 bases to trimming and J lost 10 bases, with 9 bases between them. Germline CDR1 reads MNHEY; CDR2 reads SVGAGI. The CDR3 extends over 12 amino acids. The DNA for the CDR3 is TGTGCCAGCAGTTACTCGGCCGCGAACTACACCTTC. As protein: CASSYSAANYTF.

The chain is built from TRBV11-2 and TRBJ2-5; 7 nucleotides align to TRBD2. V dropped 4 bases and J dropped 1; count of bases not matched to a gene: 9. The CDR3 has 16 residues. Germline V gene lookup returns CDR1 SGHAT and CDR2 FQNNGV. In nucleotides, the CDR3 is TGTGCCAGCAGCTCGTTCGGAGCGGGGCCCCAAGAGACCCAGTACTTC. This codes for CASSSFGAGPQETQYF.

In nucleotides, the CDR3 is TGTGCCAGCAGCTTCCGGGAGGCGATCTACGAGCAGTACTTC. Encoded protein: CASSFREAIYEQYF. V gene TRBV3-1 (or the pseudogene TRBV3-2) combines with J gene TRBJ2-7; 7 bases agree with TRBD2. The ends lost 5 bases at V and 3 bases at J; junction bases unmatched: 7. The CDR3 contains 14 residues. The germline CDR1 and CDR2 sequences are LGHDT and YNNKEL (reference sequence).

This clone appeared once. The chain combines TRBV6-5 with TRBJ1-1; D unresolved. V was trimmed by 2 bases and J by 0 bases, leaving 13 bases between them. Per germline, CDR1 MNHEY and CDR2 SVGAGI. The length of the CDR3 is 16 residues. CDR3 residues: CASSYRESLMNTEAFF. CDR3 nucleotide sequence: TGTGCCAGCAGTTACAGGGAGTCCCTCATGAACACTGAAGCTTTCTTT.

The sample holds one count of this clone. CDR3 DNA sequence: TGTGCCAGCAGTGACCCAGGGGTGATGGGTGAAGCTTTCTTT. Its translation: CASSDPGVMGEAFF. The chain has TRBV25-1 and TRBJ1-1; D might be TRBD1 (6 bases). The CDR3 is made up of 14 amino acids. Germline V CDR1 and CDR2: MGHDK, SYGVNS. V was cut by 3 bases and J by 7 bases, with 15 bases left in between.

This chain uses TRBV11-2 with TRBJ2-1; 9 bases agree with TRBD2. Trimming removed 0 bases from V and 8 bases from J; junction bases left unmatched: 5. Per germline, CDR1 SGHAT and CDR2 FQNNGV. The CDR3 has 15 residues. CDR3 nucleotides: TGTGCCAGCAGCTTAGATGTAGCGGGAGTCCATGAGCAGTTCTTC. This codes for CASSLDVAGVHEQFF. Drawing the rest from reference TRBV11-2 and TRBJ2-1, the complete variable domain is EAGVAQSPRYKIIEKRQSVAFWCNPISGHATLYWYQQILGQGPKLLIQFQNNGVVDDSQLPKDRFSAERLKGVDSTLKIQPAKLEDSAVYLCASSLDVAGVHEQFFGPGTRLTVL.

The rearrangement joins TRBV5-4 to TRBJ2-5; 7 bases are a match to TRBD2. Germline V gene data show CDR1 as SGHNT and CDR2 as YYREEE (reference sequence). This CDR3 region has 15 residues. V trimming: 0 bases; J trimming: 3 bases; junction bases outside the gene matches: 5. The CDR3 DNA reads TGTGCCAGCAGCTTGGCCGGGGGGTCTAAAGAGACCCAGTACTTC. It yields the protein CASSLAGGSKETQYF.

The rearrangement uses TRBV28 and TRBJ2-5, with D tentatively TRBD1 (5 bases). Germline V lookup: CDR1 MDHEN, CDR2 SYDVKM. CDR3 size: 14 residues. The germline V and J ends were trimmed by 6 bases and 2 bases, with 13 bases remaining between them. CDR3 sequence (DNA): TGTGCCAGCAGCCCCTTTAGGGGACAAGAGACCCAGTACTTC. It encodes CASSPFRGQETQYF.

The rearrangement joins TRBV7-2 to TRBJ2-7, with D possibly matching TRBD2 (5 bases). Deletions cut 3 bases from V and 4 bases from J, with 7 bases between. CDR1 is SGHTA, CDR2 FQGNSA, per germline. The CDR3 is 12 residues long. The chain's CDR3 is CASSFPGYEQYF. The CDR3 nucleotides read TGTGCCAGCAGCTTCCCGGGGTACGAGCAGTACTTC.

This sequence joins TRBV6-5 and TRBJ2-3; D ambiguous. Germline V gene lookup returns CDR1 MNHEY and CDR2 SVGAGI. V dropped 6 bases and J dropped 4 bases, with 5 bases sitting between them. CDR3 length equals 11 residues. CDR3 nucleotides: TGTGCCAGCAGCTTCGCAGATACGCAGTATTTT. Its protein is CASSFADTQYF.

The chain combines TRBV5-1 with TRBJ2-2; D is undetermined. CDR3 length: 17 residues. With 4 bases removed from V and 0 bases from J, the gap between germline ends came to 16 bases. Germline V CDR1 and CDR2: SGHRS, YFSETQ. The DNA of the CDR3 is TGCGCCAGCAGCCCATCAATTAGGACCGCGAACACCGGGGAGCTGTTTTTT. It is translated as CASSPSIRTANTGELFF.

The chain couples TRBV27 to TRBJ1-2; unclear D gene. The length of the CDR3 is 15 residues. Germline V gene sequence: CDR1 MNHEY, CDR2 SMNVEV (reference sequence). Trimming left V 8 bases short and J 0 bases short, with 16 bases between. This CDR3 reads CASRNPHRANYGYTF. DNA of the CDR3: TGTGCCAGCCGAAATCCACATCGAGCTAACTATGGCTACACCTTC.

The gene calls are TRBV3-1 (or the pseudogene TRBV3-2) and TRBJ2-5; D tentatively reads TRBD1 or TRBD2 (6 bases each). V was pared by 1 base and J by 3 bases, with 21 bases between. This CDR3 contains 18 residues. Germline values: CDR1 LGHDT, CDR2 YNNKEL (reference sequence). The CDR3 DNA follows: TGTGCCAGCAGCCAAGTCCCCCGAGGGGGGACACTAGAAGAGACCCAGTACTTC. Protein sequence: CASSQVPRGGTLEETQYF.

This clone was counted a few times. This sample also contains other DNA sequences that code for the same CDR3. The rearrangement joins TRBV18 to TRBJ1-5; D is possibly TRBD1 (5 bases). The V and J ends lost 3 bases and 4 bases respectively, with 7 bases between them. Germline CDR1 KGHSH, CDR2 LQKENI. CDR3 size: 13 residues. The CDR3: CASSPDRNQPQHF. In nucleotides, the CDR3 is TGTGCCAGCTCACCTGACAGAAATCAGCCCCAGCATTTT.

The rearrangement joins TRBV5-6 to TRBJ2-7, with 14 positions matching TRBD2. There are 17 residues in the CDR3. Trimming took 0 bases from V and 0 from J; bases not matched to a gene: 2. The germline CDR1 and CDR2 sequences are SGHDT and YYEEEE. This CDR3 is CASSLGTSGRSSYEQYF. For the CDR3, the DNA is TGTGCCAGCAGCTTGGGGACTAGCGGGAGGAGCTCCTACGAGCAGTACTTC.

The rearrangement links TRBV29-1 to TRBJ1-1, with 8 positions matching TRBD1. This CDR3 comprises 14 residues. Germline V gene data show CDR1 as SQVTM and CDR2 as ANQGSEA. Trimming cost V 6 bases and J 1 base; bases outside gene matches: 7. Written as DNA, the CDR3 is TGCAGCGTCAGGGGGACAGGATGGAACACTGAAGCTTTCTTT. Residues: CSVRGTGWNTEAFF.

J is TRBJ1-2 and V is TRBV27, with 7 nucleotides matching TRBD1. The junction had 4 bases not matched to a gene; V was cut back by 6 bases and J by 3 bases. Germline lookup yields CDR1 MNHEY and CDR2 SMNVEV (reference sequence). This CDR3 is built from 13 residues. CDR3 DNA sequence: TGTGCCAGCAGACAGGGGACTTACTATGGCTACACCTTC. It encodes CASRQGTYYGYTF.